This T cell receptor (beta chain) was captured in a study of spatial heterogeneity in lung cancer. On the study more broadly: Across the raw uncorrected reads, a unique TCR and UMI combination was observed, on average, more than ten times.

TCRdb re-called the 5' RACE reads through MiXCR, storing one row per CDR3 protein. The table lists 72,000 or so distinct CDR3 sequences, approximately 8.9% of them singletons. This CDR3 region has 13 residues. V gave up 0 bases and J gave up 6 bases, with 7 bases separating them. Germline CDR1 and CDR2: SGHNT and YYREEE (reference sequence). The time point was: blood at routine non-recurrence follow-up after resection. This clonotype was obtained from a female donor with early-stage non-small cell lung cancer. The chain has TRBV5-4 and TRBJ2-1; D perhaps matches TRBD1 (6 bases). This specimen consisted of PBMCs, obtained at follow-up. CDR3 DNA: TGTGCCAGCAGCTTGGACAGGGCCAATGAGCAGTTCTTC. Its protein is CASSLDRANEQFF.